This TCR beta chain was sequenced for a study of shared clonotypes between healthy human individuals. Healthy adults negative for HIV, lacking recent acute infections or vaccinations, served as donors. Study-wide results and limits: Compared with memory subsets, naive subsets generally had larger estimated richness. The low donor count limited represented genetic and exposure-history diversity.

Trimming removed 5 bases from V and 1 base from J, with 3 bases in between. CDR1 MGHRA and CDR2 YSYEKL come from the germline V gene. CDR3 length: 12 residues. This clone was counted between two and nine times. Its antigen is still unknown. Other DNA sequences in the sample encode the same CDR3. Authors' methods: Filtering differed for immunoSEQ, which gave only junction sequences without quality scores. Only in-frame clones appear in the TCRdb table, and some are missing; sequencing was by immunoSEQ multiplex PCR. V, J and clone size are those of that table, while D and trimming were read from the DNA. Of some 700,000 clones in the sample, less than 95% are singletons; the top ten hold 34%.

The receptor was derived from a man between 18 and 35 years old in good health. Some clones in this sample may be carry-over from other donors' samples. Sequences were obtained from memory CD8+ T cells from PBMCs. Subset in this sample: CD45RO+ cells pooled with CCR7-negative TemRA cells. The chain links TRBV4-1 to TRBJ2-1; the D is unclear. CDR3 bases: TGCGCCAGCAGCGGATCCTACAATGAGCAGTTCTTC. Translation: CASSGSYNEQFF.